Below are 3 T cell receptor beta chains sequenced from a single sample in a study of T-cell memory formation after mild COVID-19. TCRdb re-derived calls from the 5' RACE reads in MiXCR, one entry per CDR3 protein. The repertoire has under 400,000 distinct CDR3 sequences, 21% of them found once; the top ten carry around 12%. Sequencing was done on a sample of PBMCs or a T cell subset sorted from them (not recorded which). Receptors originate from an adult woman who had mild COVID-19 (a few samples of this study predate the infection). Cell type and time point are not known.

This clonotype was counted only a few times. This sequence joins TRBV20-1 and TRBJ2-7; 9 bases are a match to TRBD2. V gave up 1 base and J gave up 6 bases; unmatched junction bases: 10. Germline V CDR1 and CDR2: DFQATT, SNEGSKA (reference sequence). The CDR3 is 15 residues long. The CDR3 here is CSARVSGGLRGEQYF. DNA of the CDR3: TGCAGTGCTAGAGTTAGCGGGGGCCTCAGGGGCGAGCAGTACTTC.

This clonotype was counted a few times. J is TRBJ2-7 and V is TRBV29-1, with a possible D match to TRBD1 (6 bases). The V gene's germline CDR1 is SQVTM and CDR2 ANQGSEA. V was clipped by 1 base and J by 2 bases, with 15 bases between them. This CDR3 is 15 amino acids long. The CDR3 here is CSVEGRGQPPYEQYF. CDR3 nucleotide sequence: TGCAGCGTTGAAGGGCGCGGACAGCCTCCCTACGAGCAGTACTTC.

This clonotype was detected a few times. The chain employs TRBV5-4 and TRBJ2-3; D is undetermined. Trimming removed 5 bases at V and 6 bases at J, with 13 bases between. CDR3 size: 13 residues. Germline V gene lookup returns CDR1 SGHNT and CDR2 YYREEE (reference sequence). CDR3 DNA: TGTGCCAGCAGTCATACCACTTGGGATACGCAGTATTTT. This sequence encodes CASSHTTWDTQYF.